This TCR beta chain was profiled in a study of T-cell reconstitution after alpha-beta-depleted transplantation in children. Broader study findings: Most T-cell counts and diversity one year after the transplant came from T cells that were newly produced. From surviving recipient T cells and thymic progenitors came the high day-60 TCRbeta diversity observed in some patients. Reportedly, alpha-beta T cells present about two months post-transplant originated from several hundred expanded clones of graft origin.

A few counts support this clonotype. Its specificity is not known. TCRbeta library preparation incorporated unique molecular identifiers. TCRdb fed the PCR reads into MiXCR, producing one record per CDR3 protein. Of a few hundred thousand distinct CDR3 sequences listed, around 13% were seen once; the top ten hold around 2.2%. This CDR3 has 14 residues. V was clipped by 4 bases and J by 3 bases, with 13 bases between them. CDR1 and CDR2 (germline): SGHTA, FQGNSA. The receptor's source is a male patient younger than 18 who had a stem cell transplant for acute myeloid leukemia, so the T cells may come from the graft donor. This material consisted of PBMCs, mostly from graft donor cells, taken 360 days after TCRalphabeta/CD19-depleted stem cell transplant. The J gene is TRBJ2-7, the V gene TRBV7-2; tentative D call: TRBD2 (5 bases). CDR3 residues: CASSSRSGSYEQYF. DNA of the CDR3: TGTGCCAGCAGCTCCCGGAGCGGTAGCTACGAGCAGTACTTC.